The clone carrying this T cell receptor beta chain was observed many times. Antigen: not known. The data were taken from a study of T-cell reconstitution after alpha-beta-depleted transplantation in children. Study results and caveats: Reports say that about two months after transplant, the alpha-beta T cells came out of several hundred graft clones that had expanded. Some patients owed their high day-60 TCRbeta diversity to surviving recipient T cells and thymic progenitors.

As it was prepared, the TCRbeta library received unique molecular identifiers. TCRdb re-analysed the PCR reads in MiXCR, keeping a single row per CDR3 protein. In the table there are about 170,000 distinct CDR3 sequences, around 10% of which are singletons. The germline gives CDR1 DFQATT, CDR2 SNEGSKA (reference sequence). V was clipped by 5 bases and J by 4 bases, with 10 bases between them. The CDR3 is 12 amino acids. The clonotype originates from a boy younger than 10 with acute myeloid leukemia, due to receive a stem cell transplant. This material consisted of PBMCs, taken before TCRalphabeta/CD19-depleted stem cell transplant. The chain carries TRBV20-1 and TRBJ2-3; tentatively, D is TRBD2 (6 bases). The CDR3 sequence: CSAHSGADTQYF. The CDR3 DNA reads as TGCAGTGCTCACTCGGGAGCAGATACGCAGTATTTT.